This TCR beta chain was recorded in a study of OX40 agonist ivuxolimab in advanced cancers. Germline-derived CDR1 and CDR2 are SGHTS and YDEGEE. The CDR3 contains 19 residues. J lost 2 bases, V lost 2 bases, and 12 bases had no gene match. The repertoire was sequenced with immunoSEQ multiplex PCR; TCRdb's copy has only in-frame clones and lacks some. The repertoire holds about 64,000 clones, with less than 90% as singletons. The TCR sequence derives from an adult with an advanced solid tumor such as melanoma, head and neck, liver or kidney cancer. Sequenced material: CD4+ or CD8+ T cells sorted from blood, taken in a trial of the OX40 agonist ivuxolimab. This chain links TRBV5-8 with TRBJ2-7, with 14 nucleotides matching TRBD2. In DNA, the CDR3 is TGTGCCAGCAGCTTCGACAGGGGAGTGACTAGCGGGAGGGCCTACGAGCAGTACTTC. This encodes CASSFDRGVTSGRAYEQYF.